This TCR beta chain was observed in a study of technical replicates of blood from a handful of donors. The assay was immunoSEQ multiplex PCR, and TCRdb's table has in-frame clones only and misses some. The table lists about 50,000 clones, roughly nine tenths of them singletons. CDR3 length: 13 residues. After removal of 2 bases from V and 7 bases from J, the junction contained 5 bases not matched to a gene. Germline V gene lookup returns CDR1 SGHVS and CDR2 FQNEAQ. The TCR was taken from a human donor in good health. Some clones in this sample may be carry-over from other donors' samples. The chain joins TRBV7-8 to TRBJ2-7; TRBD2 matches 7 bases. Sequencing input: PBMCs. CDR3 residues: CASSLRREVEQYF. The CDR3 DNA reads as TGTGCCAGCAGCTTACGACGGGAGGTGGAGCAGTACTTC. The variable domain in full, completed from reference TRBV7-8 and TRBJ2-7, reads GAGVSQSPRYKVAKRGQDVALRCDPISGHVSLFWYQQALGQGPEFLTYFQNEAQLDKSGLPSDRFFAERPEGSVSTLKIQRTQQEDSAVYLCASSLRREVEQYFGPGTRLTVT.